This T cell receptor (beta chain) emerged from a study of PD-1 blockade in classical Hodgkin lymphoma. Study background: Patients had nivolumab dosed at 3 mg/kg, delivered intravenously every 2 weeks. Regarding the study as a whole: The CD4+ diversity rise by C4D1 was clearest in complete responders.

Germline loops: CDR1 MNHEY, CDR2 SMNVEV (reference sequence). The CDR3 is made up of 14 amino acids. V lost 5 bases, J lost 5 bases, and 6 bases stayed unmatched. Brentuximab vedotin exposure varied among the patients, all of whom had relapsed after autologous stem cell transplantation. Here immunoSEQ multiplex PCR was the method, and the copy in TCRdb shows in-frame clones only, minus some. This table holds about 39,000 clones, 88% found once. A word on this clone: The antigen remains unidentified.

The material sequenced was peripheral blood mononuclear cells (PBMCs), taken at baseline. This receptor was obtained from a human donor with classical Hodgkin lymphoma. This rearrangement joins TRBV27 to TRBJ2-1, with 7 bases lining up with TRBD2. The CDR3 loop is CASSRLAVDNEQFF. The CDR3 DNA sequence: TGTGCCAGCAGTCGCCTAGCGGTCGACAATGAGCAGTTCTTC.